A single sample gave rise to the 10 T cell receptor beta chains below, sequenced in a study of Graves' ophthalmopathy and Graves' hyperthyroidism. RNA transcripts yielded amplified TCR beta CDR3 regions. The library came from an HTBI-primed first-round RT-PCR and a second-round multiplex PCR. Using its own MiXCR run on the multiplex PCR reads, TCRdb lists one record per CDR3 protein. This table holds 900,000 to 1,200,000 distinct CDR3 sequences, 36% found once. What was sequenced was peripheral blood or thyroid tissue (not recorded which). Source of these receptors: an adult man with Graves' hyperthyroidism.

This clonotype was detected ten times or more. The CDR3 loop reads CASSLSRDPSNEQYF. The CDR3 DNA reads TGTGCCAGCAGCTTAAGCCGGGACCCAAGTAACGAGCAGTACTTC. The rearrangement uses TRBV7-9 and TRBJ2-7, with D perhaps matching TRBD1 or TRBD2 (5 bases each). Germline V lookup: CDR1 SEHNR, CDR2 FQNEAQ (reference sequence). Trimming took off 2 bases at V and 5 bases at J, with 16 bases between the two ends. The length of the CDR3 is 15 residues.

This clonotype showed up many times. The genes are TRBV5-8 and TRBJ2-5; tentative D call: TRBD1 (6 bases). This CDR3 is 15 amino acids long. V was shortened by 4 bases and J by 5 bases, with 18 bases between the two germline ends. Germline V gives CDR1 SGHTS, CDR2 YDEGEE. The chain's CDR3 is CASSLKGDGFETQYF. The CDR3 DNA reads as TGTGCCAGCAGCCTAAAGGGGGACGGTTTTGAGACCCAGTACTTC.

V and J are TRBV20-1 and TRBJ1-2; tentative D call: TRBD1 (5 bases). CDR3 length: 16 amino acids. Germline CDR1 DFQATT, CDR2 SNEGSKA (reference sequence). The germline V and J ends were trimmed by 6 bases and 4 bases, with 24 bases remaining between them. CDR3 protein: CSAPELPGNFVYGYTF. The CDR3 nucleotides are TGCAGTGCCCCCGAGCTTCCAGGGAACTTTGTCTATGGCTACACCTTC.

The genes are TRBV7-8 and TRBJ1-2, with 10 nucleotides matching TRBD1. Trimming took 6 bases from V and 3 from J; bases not matched to a gene: 7. The CDR3 consists of 15 residues. Germline CDR1 reads SGHVS; CDR2 reads FQNEAQ. In DNA form, the CDR3 reads TGTGCCAGCAGGTCTGGGACAGGGGCCGACTATGGCTACACCTTC. Amino acid sequence: CASRSGTGADYGYTF.

This chain uses TRBV2 with TRBJ2-5; 7 nucleotides line up with TRBD1. This CDR3 comprises 15 residues. The V segment lost 6 bases and the J segment 5 bases; nucleotides outside the gene matches: 12. Germline CDR1 is SNHLY and CDR2 is FYNNEI. The DNA for the CDR3 is TGTGCCAGCAGCTTTTCGGGACAGTCGTGGGAGACCCAGTACTTC. Protein: CASSFSGQSWETQYF.

The chain is built from TRBV29-1 and TRBJ1-5; weak D call: TRBD1 (5 bases). Between the trimmed V and J ends, which lost 3 bases and 4 bases, there was a span of 13 bases. Germline lookup yields CDR1 SQVTM and CDR2 ANQGSEA. The CDR3 runs 14 residues. CDR3 sequence reads: CSVEIGTGNQPQHF. In DNA form, the CDR3 reads TGCAGCGTTGAGATAGGGACGGGAAATCAGCCCCAGCATTTT.

This clonotype was detected many times. The rearrangement uses TRBV29-1 and TRBJ1-3; possibly TRBD1 for D (6 bases). Germline CDR1 is SQVTM and CDR2 is ANQGSEA. The V and J ends lost 4 bases and 0 bases respectively, with 10 bases between them. The CDR3 length is 14 residues. The CDR3 here is CSVAGEVSGNTIYF. In DNA, the CDR3 is TGCAGCGTTGCAGGGGAGGTCTCTGGAAACACCATATATTTT. Together with reference TRBV29-1 and TRBJ1-3, the CDR3 gives the full variable domain: SAVISQKPSRDICQRGTSLTIQCQVDSQVTMMFWYRQQPGQSLTLIATANQGSEATYESGFVIDKFPISRPNLTFSTLTVSNMSPEDSSIYLCSVAGEVSGNTIYFGEGSWLTVV.

The rearrangement uses TRBV3-1 and TRBJ1-1; D unresolved. CDR1 and CDR2 (germline): LGHDT, YNNKEL (reference sequence). The CDR3 is made up of 15 amino acids. Between the trimmed V and J ends, which lost 1 base and 3 bases, there was a span of 12 bases. The CDR3 DNA reads as TGTGCCAGCAGCCAAGGGGCGGGAGGTTACACTGAAGCTTTCTTT. This translates into CASSQGAGGYTEAFF. The full variable domain, its missing parts supplied by reference TRBV3-1 and TRBJ1-1, is DTAVSQTPKYLVTQMGNDKSIKCEQNLGHDTMYWYKQDSKKFLKIMFSYNNKELIINETVPNRFSPKSPDKAHLNLHINSLELGDSAVYFCASSQGAGGYTEAFFGQGTRLTVV.

V usage is TRBV9 and J usage is TRBJ2-7, with D uncertain. Germline assignment: CDR1 SGDLS and CDR2 YYNGEE. V was clipped by 4 bases and J by 0 bases, with 11 bases between them. CDR3 length: 14 amino acids. The CDR3 loop reads CASSPQQVSYEQYF. CDR3 coding DNA: TGTGCCAGCAGCCCCCAACAAGTCTCCTACGAGCAGTACTTC.

The rearrangement uses TRBV25-1 and TRBJ1-4, with TRBD1 identical over 8 bases. The CDR3 contains 16 residues. V was pared by 3 bases and J by 4 bases, with 7 bases of the junction left unmatched. Per germline, CDR1 MGHDK and CDR2 SYGVNS. The CDR3 DNA is TGTGCCAGCAGTGAGCCCTCGGGACAGGTTAATGAAAAACTGTTTTTT. It is translated as CASSEPSGQVNEKLFF.